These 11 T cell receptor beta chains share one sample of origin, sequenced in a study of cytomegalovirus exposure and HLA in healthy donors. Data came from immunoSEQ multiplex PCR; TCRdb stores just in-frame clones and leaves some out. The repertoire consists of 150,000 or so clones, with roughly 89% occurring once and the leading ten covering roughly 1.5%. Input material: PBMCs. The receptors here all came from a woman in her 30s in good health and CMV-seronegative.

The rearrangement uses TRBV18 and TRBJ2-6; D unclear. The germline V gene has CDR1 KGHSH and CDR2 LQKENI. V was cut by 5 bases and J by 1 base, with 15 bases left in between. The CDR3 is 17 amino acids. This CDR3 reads CASSIGEPTSGANVLTF. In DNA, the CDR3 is TGTGCCAGCTCAATTGGAGAACCTACATCTGGGGCCAACGTCCTGACTTTC.

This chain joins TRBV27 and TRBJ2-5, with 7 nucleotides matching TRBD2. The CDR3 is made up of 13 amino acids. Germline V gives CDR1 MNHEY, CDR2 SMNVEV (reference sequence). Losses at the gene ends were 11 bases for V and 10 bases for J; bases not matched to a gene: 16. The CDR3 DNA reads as TGTGCCTACTACGGGGGGACGAAGGAGGGCCAGTACTTC. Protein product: CAYYGGTKEGQYF.

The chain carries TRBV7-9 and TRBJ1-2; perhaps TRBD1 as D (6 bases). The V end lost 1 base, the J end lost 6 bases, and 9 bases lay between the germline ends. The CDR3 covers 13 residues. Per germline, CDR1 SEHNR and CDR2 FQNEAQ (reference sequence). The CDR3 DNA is TGTGCCAGCAGCTTAGGGGGACAACATGGCTACACCTTC. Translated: CASSLGGQHGYTF.

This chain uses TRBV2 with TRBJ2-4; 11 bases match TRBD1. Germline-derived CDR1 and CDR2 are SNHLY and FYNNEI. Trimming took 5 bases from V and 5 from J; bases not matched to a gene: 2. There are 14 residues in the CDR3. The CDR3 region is CASSWGQGENIQYF. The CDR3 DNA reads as TGTGCCAGCAGTTGGGGACAGGGGGAAAACATTCAGTACTTC.

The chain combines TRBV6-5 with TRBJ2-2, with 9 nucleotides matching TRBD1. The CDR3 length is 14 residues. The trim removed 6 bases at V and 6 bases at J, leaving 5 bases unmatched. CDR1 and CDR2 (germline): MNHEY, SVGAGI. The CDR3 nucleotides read TGTGCCAGCAGCCCGACAGGGGGTTCCGGGGAGCTGTTTTTT. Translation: CASSPTGGSGELFF.

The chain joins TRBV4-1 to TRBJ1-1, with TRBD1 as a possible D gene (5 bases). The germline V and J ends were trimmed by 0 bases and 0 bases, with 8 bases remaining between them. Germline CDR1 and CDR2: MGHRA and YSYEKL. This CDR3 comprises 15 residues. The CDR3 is CASSQDSGLNTEAFF. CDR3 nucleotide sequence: TGCGCCAGCAGCCAAGATTCAGGGCTGAACACTGAAGCTTTCTTT.

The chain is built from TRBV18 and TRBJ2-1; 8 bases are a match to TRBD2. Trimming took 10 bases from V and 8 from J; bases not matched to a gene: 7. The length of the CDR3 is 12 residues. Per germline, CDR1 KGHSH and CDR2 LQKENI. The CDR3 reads CATTTGGHEQFF. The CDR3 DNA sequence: TGTGCCACGACGACGGGGGGGCATGAGCAGTTCTTC.

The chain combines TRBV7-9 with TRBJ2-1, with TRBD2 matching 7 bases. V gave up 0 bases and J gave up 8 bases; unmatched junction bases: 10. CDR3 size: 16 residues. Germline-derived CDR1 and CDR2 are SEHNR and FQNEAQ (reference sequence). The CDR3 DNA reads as TGTGCCAGCAGCTTAGCGTGGCCAGGGACTACGGATGAGCAGTTCTTC. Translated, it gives CASSLAWPGTTDEQFF.

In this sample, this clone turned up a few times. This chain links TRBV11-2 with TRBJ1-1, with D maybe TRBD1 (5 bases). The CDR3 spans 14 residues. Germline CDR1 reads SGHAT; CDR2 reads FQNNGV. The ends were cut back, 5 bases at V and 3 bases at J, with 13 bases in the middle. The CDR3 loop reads CASSVQGYDTEAFF. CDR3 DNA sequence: TGTGCCAGCAGCGTCCAGGGTTACGACACTGAAGCTTTCTTT.

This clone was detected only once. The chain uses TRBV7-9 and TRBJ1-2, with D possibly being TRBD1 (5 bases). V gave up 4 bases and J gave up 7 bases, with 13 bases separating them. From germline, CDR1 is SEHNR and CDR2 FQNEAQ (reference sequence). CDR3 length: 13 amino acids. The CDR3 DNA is TGTGCCAGCAGCTCCGTTCCGGGGGGTGGCTACACCTTC. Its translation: CASSSVPGGGYTF.

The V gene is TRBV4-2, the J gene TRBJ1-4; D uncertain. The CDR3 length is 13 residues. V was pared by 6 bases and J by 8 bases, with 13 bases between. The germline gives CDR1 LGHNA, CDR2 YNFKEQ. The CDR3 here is CASRPTGEEKLFF. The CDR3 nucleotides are TGTGCCAGCAGGCCAACCGGGGAGGAAAAACTGTTTTTT.